The following is a TCR beta chain sequence with its context. Its antigen is unknown. The method was immunoSEQ multiplex PCR; TCRdb's version includes in-frame clones alone and lacks a portion of them. The repertoire includes tens of thousands of clones, about 81% of them detected once, and 7.3% sits in the top ten. V dropped 5 bases and J dropped 7 bases, with 11 bases sitting between them. The V gene's germline CDR1 is MNHEY and CDR2 SMNVEV (reference sequence). The CDR3 is 12 residues long. This entry belongs to a study of OX40 agonist ivuxolimab in advanced cancers. Study at large: People who had prior anti-PD-1, anti-PD-L1 or anti-CTLA-4 therapy could take part, and roughly 40% had some. Study-wide results and limits: Researchers did not establish what antigens the expanded peripheral T cells target. In CD8+ T cells, expanded clones were on average more numerous than in CD4+.

The source was CD4+ or CD8+ T cells sorted from blood, collected in a trial of the OX40 agonist ivuxolimab. The receptor comes from an adult with an advanced solid tumor such as melanoma, head and neck, liver or kidney cancer. The chain joins TRBV27 to TRBJ1-2; no clear D gene. The CDR3 bases are TGTGCCAGCAGTGGAGGGTGGGGTGGCTACACCTTC. Amino acid sequence: CASSGGWGGYTF.